A single sample is the source of the 30 T cell receptor beta chains below, sequenced in a study of shared clonotypes between healthy human individuals. Selected positively for CCR7 and CD45RO-negative, naive CD8 cells excluded terminally differentiated effector memory CD45RA+ cells. The repertoire was sequenced with immunoSEQ multiplex PCR; TCRdb's copy has only in-frame clones and lacks some. The sample consists of roughly 1,800,000 clones, about 95% of them appearing once. The sample taken for sequencing was naive CD8+ T cells sorted from blood. These receptors all come from a man younger than 35 in good health.

The rearrangement uses TRBV30 and TRBJ2-3; D gene uncertain. Germline lookup yields CDR1 GTSNPN and CDR2 SVGIG (reference sequence). There are 13 residues in the CDR3. V was clipped by 2 bases and J by 5 bases, with 11 bases between them. The CDR3 DNA is TGTGCCTGGAGTCGGGTCGGTCGAGATACGCAGTATTTT. Protein: CAWSRVGRDTQYF.

V and J are TRBV25-1 and TRBJ2-5; a possible D gene is TRBD2 (5 bases). The CDR3 loop spans 13 amino acids. With 4 bases removed from V and 2 bases from J, the gap between germline ends came to 8 bases. Germline CDR1 is MGHDK and CDR2 is SYGVNS. The CDR3 sequence: CASSGRGQETQYF. CDR3 DNA sequence: TGTGCCAGCAGTGGGAGAGGGCAAGAGACCCAGTACTTC.

This sequence joins TRBV30 and TRBJ2-3, with D perhaps given as TRBD1 or TRBD2 (5 bases each). Germline CDR1 reads GTSNPN; CDR2 reads SVGIG (reference sequence). The CDR3 is 11 residues long. The V and J ends lost 4 bases and 6 bases respectively, with 8 bases between them. This chain's CDR3 is CAWTGDDTQYF. In DNA, the CDR3 is TGTGCCTGGACCGGGGACGATACGCAGTATTTT.

CDR3 coding DNA: TGTGCCAGCAGCTCGAGACGGCCGGACTACGAGCAGTACTTC. Amino acid sequence: CASSSRRPDYEQYF. The J gene is TRBJ2-7, the V gene TRBV11-1; D ambiguous. This CDR3 spans 14 amino acids. Germline V gene lookup returns CDR1 SGHAT and CDR2 FQDESV (reference sequence). V gave up 4 bases and J gave up 3 bases, with 13 bases separating them.

As to this clone: Relative to the germline gene, one junction end is altered; a read error may explain this. The chain joins TRBV13 to TRBJ1-1; D remains unclear. The CDR3 has 13 residues. Germline CDR1 is PRHDT and CDR2 is FYEKMQ (reference sequence). CDR3 region: CASSDGENAEAFF. CDR3 in DNA: TGTGCCAGCAGCGATGGGGAGAACGCTGAAGCTTTCTTT.

The V gene is TRBV4-1, the J gene TRBJ2-5; 8 bases are shared with TRBD1. Germline V gene sequence: CDR1 MGHRA, CDR2 YSYEKL. This CDR3 spans 16 amino acids. V lost 1 base to trimming and J lost 4 bases; unmatched junction nucleotides: 8. In nucleotides, the CDR3 is TGCGCCAGCAGCCAAGGGCAGGGGGCCGGGGTAGAGACCCAGTACTTC. This codes for CASSQGQGAGVETQYF.

This clone occurred a few times. This sequence joins TRBV5-6 and TRBJ1-1; D is ambiguous. The CDR3 contains 13 residues. Trimming took off 2 bases at V and 4 bases at J, with 9 bases between the two ends. From germline, CDR1 is SGHDT and CDR2 YYEEEE. The CDR3, as DNA: TGTGCCAGCAGCTTCGACTCCTCCACTGAAGCTTTCTTT. It specifies CASSFDSSTEAFF.

J is TRBJ2-3 and V is TRBV11-3, with 12 nucleotides matching TRBD2. The V gene end was trimmed by 0 bases and the J gene end by 3 bases; junction bases not matched to a gene: 7. There are 18 residues in the CDR3. The germline V gene has CDR1 SGHNT and CDR2 YENEEA. CDR3: CASSLDRQTSGRTDTQYF. The CDR3 nucleotides are TGTGCCAGCAGCTTAGATCGGCAGACTAGCGGGAGAACAGATACGCAGTATTTT.

Regarding this clone: Other DNA sequences in this sample translate to the same CDR3. The chain combines TRBV5-1 with TRBJ2-1; D remains ambiguous. Germline loops: CDR1 SGHRS, CDR2 YFSETQ. Trimming pared 0 bases from V and 0 bases from J, leaving 7 bases between. This CDR3 comprises 15 residues. In DNA form, the CDR3 reads TGCGCCAGCAGCTTGGACGGCAGCTCCTACAATGAGCAGTTCTTC. Translation gives CASSLDGSSYNEQFF.

V and J are TRBV6-1 and TRBJ2-7, with D tentatively TRBD1 (5 bases). The CDR3 spans 14 residues. V lost 7 bases and J lost 2, with 15 bases in between. Looked up from germline, CDR1 is MNHNS and CDR2 is SASEGT. The CDR3 here is CASIDQGLAYEQYF. CDR3 bases: TGTGCCAGCATCGACCAGGGTTTGGCCTACGAGCAGTACTTC.

This clone was found once. The rearrangement uses TRBV9 and TRBJ1-1, with a tentative D call TRBD1 (5 bases). CDR1 is SGDLS and CDR2 is YYNGEE in the germline V gene. The V end lost 3 bases, the J end lost 3 bases, and 15 bases lay between the germline ends. The CDR3 has 15 amino acids. The CDR3 region is CASSGGSGTDTEAFF. Written as DNA, the CDR3 is TGTGCCAGCAGCGGTGGTTCAGGGACGGACACTGAAGCTTTCTTT.

The rearrangement links TRBV19 to TRBJ2-2; D unclear. This CDR3 contains 14 residues. V lost 2 bases and J lost 7, with 11 bases in between. CDR1 is LNHDA, CDR2 SQIVND, per germline (reference sequence). The CDR3 nucleotides read TGTGCCAGTAGTATAACCCTTGGAAGCGGGGAGCTGTTTTTT. Translated: CASSITLGSGELFF.

This clone came up once. The rearrangement uses TRBV11-2 and TRBJ2-1; 10 nucleotides line up with TRBD2. After removal of 5 bases from V and 6 bases from J, the junction contained 7 bases not matched to a gene. This CDR3 is built from 15 residues. Germline values: CDR1 SGHAT, CDR2 FQNNGV. CDR3 region: CASSTSSGSRNEQFF. For the CDR3, the DNA is TGTGCCAGCAGCACCTCTAGCGGGAGTCGCAATGAGCAGTTCTTC.

The chain uses TRBV18 and TRBJ2-2, with a possible D match to TRBD1 (6 bases). The CDR3 is made up of 17 amino acids. V lost 1 base, J lost 3 bases, and 15 bases lay in between. Germline V gives CDR1 KGHSH, CDR2 LQKENI. CDR3 DNA: TGTGCCAGCTCACCACTTTACGAGACAGGCGACACCGGGGAGCTGTTTTTT. Translated: CASSPLYETGDTGELFF. Variable domain in full (rest from reference TRBV18 and TRBJ2-2): NAGVMQNPRHLVRRRGQEARLRCSPMKGHSHVYWYRQLPEEGLKFMVYLQKENIIDESGMPKERFSAEFPKEGPSILRIQQVVRGDSAAYFCASSPLYETGDTGELFFGEGSRLTVL.

The chain is built from TRBV4-1 and TRBJ1-2, with D uncertain. Trimming took off 4 bases at V and 0 bases at J, with 9 bases between the two ends. The CDR3 has 14 residues. Germline V gene data show CDR1 as MGHRA and CDR2 as YSYEKL. DNA for the CDR3: TGCGCCAGCAGCCCCTCTCCAGCTAACTATGGCTACACCTTC. This translates into CASSPSPANYGYTF.

The CDR3 nucleotides are TGTGCCAGCAGTGATAAGGGGGCTAACTATGGCTACACCTTC. Its protein product is CASSDKGANYGYTF. The chain couples TRBV2 to TRBJ1-2, with D perhaps TRBD1 (6 bases). The CDR3 has 14 amino acids. The ends were cut back, 3 bases at V and 0 bases at J, with 8 bases in the middle. Germline V gives CDR1 SNHLY, CDR2 FYNNEI.

V and J are TRBV14 and TRBJ2-3; 12 bases agree with TRBD2. This CDR3 contains 17 residues. Trimming at V came to 0 bases and at J to 6 bases, leaving 7 bases not matched to a gene. CDR1 is SGHDN and CDR2 is FVKESK in the germline V gene. The CDR3 loop is CASSQDILAGGLDTQYF. CDR3 coding DNA: TGTGCCAGCAGCCAAGATATACTAGCGGGGGGTCTCGATACGCAGTATTTT.

The J gene is TRBJ2-1, the V gene TRBV30; 11 nucleotides agree with TRBD2. Germline V gene data show CDR1 as GTSNPN and CDR2 as SVGIG (reference sequence). V was pared by 2 bases and J by 10 bases, with 7 bases of the junction left unmatched. The CDR3 consists of 14 residues. CDR3 sequence reads: CAWSTSGSITEQFF. DNA of the CDR3: TGTGCCTGGAGTACTAGCGGGAGTATAACGGAGCAGTTCTTC. Together with reference TRBV30 and TRBJ2-1, the CDR3 gives the full variable domain: SQTIHQWPATLVQPVGSPLSLECTVEGTSNPNLYWYRQAAGRGLQLLFYSVGIGQISSEVPQNLSASRPQDRQFILSSKKLLLSDSGFYLCAWSTSGSITEQFFGPGTRLTVL.

The chain uses TRBV11-3 and TRBJ2-3; 12 positions agree with TRBD2. This CDR3 contains 17 residues. Germline CDR1 SGHNT, CDR2 YENEEA. The V and J ends lost 5 bases and 5 bases, in that order; junction bases with no gene match: 11. The DNA for the CDR3 is TGTGCCAGCAGCCACCGACTAGCGGGAGATTCAGGAGATACGCAGTATTTT. This gives the protein CASSHRLAGDSGDTQYF.

The chain carries TRBV30 and TRBJ2-7, with TRBD1 matching 8 bases. Germline V lookup: CDR1 GTSNPN, CDR2 SVGIG (reference sequence). The CDR3 spans 14 residues. V lost 2 bases and J lost 2; bases outside the gene matches: 5. Here the CDR3 DNA reads TGTGCCTGGAGTACCGGACAGGGAACCTACGAGCAGTACTTC. Its protein product is CAWSTGQGTYEQYF.

The chain is built from TRBV30 and TRBJ2-5; 14 bases are shared with TRBD2. The germline CDR1 and CDR2 sequences are GTSNPN and SVGIG (reference sequence). V shed 5 bases, J shed 2 bases, and the junction held 4 bases outside the gene matches. This CDR3 has 15 residues. CDR3 bases: TGTGCCTGGGGTAGGACTAGCGGGGGGCAAGAGACCCAGTACTTC. It translates to CAWGRTSGGQETQYF.

The rearrangement uses TRBV7-3 and TRBJ2-1, with TRBD2 matching over 9 bases. Looked up from germline, CDR1 is SGHTA and CDR2 is FQGTGA. CDR3 length: 16 residues. Trimming took 6 bases from V and 7 from J; bases not matched to a gene: 13. DNA of the CDR3: TGTGCCAGCAGTTCCGGTAGCGGGGGACCGGGAAATGAGCAGTTCTTC. It yields the protein CASSSGSGGPGNEQFF.

This chain links TRBV10-3 with TRBJ2-7, with D tentatively TRBD2 (6 bases). V lost 5 bases and J lost 0, with 8 bases in between. There are 13 residues in the CDR3. The germline gives CDR1 ENHRY, CDR2 SYGVKD. CDR3 protein: CAISRDFSYEQYF. CDR3 DNA sequence: TGTGCCATCAGTCGGGACTTCTCCTACGAGCAGTACTTC.

Turning to this clone: Other nucleotide sequences in the sample specify the same CDR3. V usage is TRBV5-5 and J usage is TRBJ2-7, with D tentatively TRBD2 (5 bases). Trimming removed 2 bases from V and 1 base from J, with 7 bases in between. This CDR3 is built from 13 residues. CDR1 is SGHKS, CDR2 YYEKEE, per germline (reference sequence). Here the CDR3 reads CASSLRDSYEQYF. CDR3 bases: TGTGCCAGCAGCTTACGGGATTCCTACGAGCAGTACTTC.

The chain is built from TRBV7-8 and TRBJ2-2, with no clear D. Per germline, CDR1 SGHVS and CDR2 FQNEAQ. Trimming left V 5 bases short and J 7 bases short, with 11 bases between. The CDR3 covers 13 residues. CDR3 in amino acids: CASSPLTVGELFF. The CDR3 DNA reads TGTGCCAGCAGCCCCCTCACGGTCGGGGAGCTGTTTTTT.

A single count supports this clone. The J gene is TRBJ2-7, the V gene TRBV7-9; 7 positions match TRBD2. This CDR3 is 14 amino acids long. With 5 bases clipped from V and 3 bases from J, the junction kept 7 bases outside the gene matches. Germline V gene lookup returns CDR1 SEHNR and CDR2 FQNEAQ (reference sequence). CDR3 amino acids: CASSAGTTFYEQYF. The CDR3 DNA is TGTGCCAGCAGCGCCGGGACTACCTTCTACGAGCAGTACTTC.

This clone was recorded once. V usage is TRBV5-1 and J usage is TRBJ2-7, with 8 bases aligning to TRBD1. J lost 3 bases, V lost 0 bases, and 5 bases had no gene match. The CDR3 totals 15 residues. CDR1 is SGHRS, CDR2 YFSETQ, per germline. This chain's CDR3 is CASSLEWDRLYEQYF. As DNA, the CDR3 is TGCGCCAGCAGCTTGGAATGGGACAGGCTCTACGAGCAGTACTTC.

The V and J genes are TRBV7-9 and TRBJ2-5; D is possibly TRBD2 (5 bases). Germline CDR1 SEHNR, CDR2 FQNEAQ (reference sequence). The V end was cut by 5 bases, the J end by 9 bases, with 16 bases between. CDR3 length: 13 amino acids. CDR3 DNA sequence: TGTGCCAGCAGCCCCCCCGGAAACGGGGCCCAGTACTTC. Protein sequence: CASSPPGNGAQYF.

The J gene is TRBJ2-7, the V gene TRBV18; 10 nucleotides agree with TRBD1. Per the germline V gene, CDR1 is KGHSH and CDR2 is LQKENI. The length of the CDR3 is 16 residues. The junction had 9 bases not matched to a gene; V was cut back by 2 bases and J by 5 bases. CDR3 loop: CASSPNPGTGADEQYF. The CDR3 DNA follows: TGTGCCAGCTCACCAAATCCCGGGACAGGGGCGGACGAGCAGTACTTC.

The J gene is TRBJ2-5, the V gene TRBV28; 8 bases agree with TRBD2. Germline V gene lookup returns CDR1 MDHEN and CDR2 SYDVKM. The CDR3 is made up of 17 amino acids. The J segment lost 2 bases and the V segment lost 4 bases, leaving 12 bases of the junction unmatched. The CDR3 reads CASSSPPPLAAQETQYF. DNA of the CDR3: TGTGCCAGCAGTTCTCCCCCCCCACTAGCGGCACAAGAGACCCAGTACTTC.